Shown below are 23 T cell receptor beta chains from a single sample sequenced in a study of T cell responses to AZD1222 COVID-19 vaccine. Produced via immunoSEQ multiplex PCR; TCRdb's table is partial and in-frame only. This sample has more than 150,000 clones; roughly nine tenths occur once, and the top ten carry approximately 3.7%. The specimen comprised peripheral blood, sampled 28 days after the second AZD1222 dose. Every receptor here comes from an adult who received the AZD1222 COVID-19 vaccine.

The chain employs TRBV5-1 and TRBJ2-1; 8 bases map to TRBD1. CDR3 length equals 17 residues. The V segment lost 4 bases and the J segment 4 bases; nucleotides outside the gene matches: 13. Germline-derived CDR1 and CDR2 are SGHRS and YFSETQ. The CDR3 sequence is CASSARTGKADYNEQFF. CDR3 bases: TGCGCCAGCAGCGCACGGACAGGGAAAGCGGATTACAATGAGCAGTTCTTC.

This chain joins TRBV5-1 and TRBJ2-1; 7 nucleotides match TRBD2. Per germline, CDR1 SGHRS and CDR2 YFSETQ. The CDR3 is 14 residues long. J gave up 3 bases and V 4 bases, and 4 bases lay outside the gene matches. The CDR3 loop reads CASSRSGNYNEQFF. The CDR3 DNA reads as TGCGCCAGCAGCCGGAGCGGGAACTACAATGAGCAGTTCTTC.

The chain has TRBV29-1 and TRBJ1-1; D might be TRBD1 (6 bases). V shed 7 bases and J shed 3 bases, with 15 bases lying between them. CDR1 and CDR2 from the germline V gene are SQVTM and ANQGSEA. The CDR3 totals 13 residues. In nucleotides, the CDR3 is TGCAGCGCCCAGCAGGGGAGACACACTGAAGCTTTCTTT. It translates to CSAQQGRHTEAFF. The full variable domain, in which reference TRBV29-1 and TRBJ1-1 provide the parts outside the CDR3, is SAVISQKPSRDICQRGTSLTIQCQVDSQVTMMFWYRQQPGQSLTLIATANQGSEATYESGFVIDKFPISRPNLTFSTLTVSNMSPEDSSIYLCSAQQGRHTEAFFGQGTRLTVV.

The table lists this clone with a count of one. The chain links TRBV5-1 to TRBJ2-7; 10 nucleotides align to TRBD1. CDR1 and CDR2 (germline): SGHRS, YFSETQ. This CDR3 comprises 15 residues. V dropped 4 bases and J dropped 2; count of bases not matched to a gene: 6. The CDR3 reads CASSLGQGGTYEQYF. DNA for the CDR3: TGCGCCAGCAGCCTCGGACAGGGGGGAACCTACGAGCAGTACTTC.

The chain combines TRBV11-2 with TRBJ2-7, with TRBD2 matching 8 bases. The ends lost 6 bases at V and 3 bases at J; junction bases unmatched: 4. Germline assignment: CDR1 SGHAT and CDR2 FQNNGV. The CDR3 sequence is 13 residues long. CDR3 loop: CASRGAGVYEQYF. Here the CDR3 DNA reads TGTGCCAGCAGAGGAGCGGGAGTCTACGAGCAGTACTTC.

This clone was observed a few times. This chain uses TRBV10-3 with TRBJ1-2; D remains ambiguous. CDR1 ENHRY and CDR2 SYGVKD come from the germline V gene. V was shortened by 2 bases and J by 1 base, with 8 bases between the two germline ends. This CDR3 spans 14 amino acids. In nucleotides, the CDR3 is TGTGCCATCAGTGAGGCCAGCCATAACTATGGCTACACCTTC. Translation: CAISEASHNYGYTF.

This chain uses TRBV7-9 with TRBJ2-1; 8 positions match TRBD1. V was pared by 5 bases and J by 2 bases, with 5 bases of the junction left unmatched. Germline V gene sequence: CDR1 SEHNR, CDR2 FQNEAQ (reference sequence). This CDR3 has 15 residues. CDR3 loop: CASSPGTGAYNEQFF. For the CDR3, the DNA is TGTGCCAGCAGCCCGGGGACAGGTGCCTACAATGAGCAGTTCTTC.

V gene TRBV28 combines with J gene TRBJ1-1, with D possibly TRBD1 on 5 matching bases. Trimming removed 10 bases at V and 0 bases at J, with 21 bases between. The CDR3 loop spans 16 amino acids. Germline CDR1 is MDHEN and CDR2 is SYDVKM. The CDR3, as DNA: TGTGCCATCAACAAAAAAGCCACAGGATTGAACACTGAAGCTTTCTTT. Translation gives CAINKKATGLNTEAFF.

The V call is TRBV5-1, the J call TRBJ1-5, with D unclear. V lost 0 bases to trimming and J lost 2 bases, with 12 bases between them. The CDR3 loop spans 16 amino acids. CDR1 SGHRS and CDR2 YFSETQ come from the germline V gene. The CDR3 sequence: CASSLEEYTGNQPQHF. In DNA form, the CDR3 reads TGCGCCAGCAGCTTGGAAGAGTACACGGGCAATCAGCCCCAGCATTTT.

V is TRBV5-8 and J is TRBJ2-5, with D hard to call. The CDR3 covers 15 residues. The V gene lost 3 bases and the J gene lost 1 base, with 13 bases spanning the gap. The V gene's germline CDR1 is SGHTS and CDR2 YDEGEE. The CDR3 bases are TGTGCCAGCAGCTCGCCTCGGGCTAGCCAAGAGACCCAGTACTTC. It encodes CASSSPRASQETQYF.

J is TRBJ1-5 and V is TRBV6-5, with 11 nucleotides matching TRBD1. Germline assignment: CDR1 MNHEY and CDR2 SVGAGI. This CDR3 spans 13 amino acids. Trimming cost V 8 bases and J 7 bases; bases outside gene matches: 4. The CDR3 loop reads CASWDRGGQPQHF. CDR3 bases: TGTGCCAGCTGGGACAGGGGGGGACAGCCCCAGCATTTT.

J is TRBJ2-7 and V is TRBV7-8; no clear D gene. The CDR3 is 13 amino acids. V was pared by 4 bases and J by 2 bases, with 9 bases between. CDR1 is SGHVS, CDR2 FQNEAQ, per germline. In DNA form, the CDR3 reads TGTGCCAGCAGCTCGCGGACGACCTACGAGCAGTACTTC. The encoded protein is CASSSRTTYEQYF.

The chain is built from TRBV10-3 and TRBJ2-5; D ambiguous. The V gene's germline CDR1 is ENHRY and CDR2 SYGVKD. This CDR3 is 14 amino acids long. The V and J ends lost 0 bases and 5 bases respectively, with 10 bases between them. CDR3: CAISESGLRETQYF. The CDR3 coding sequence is TGTGCCATCAGTGAGTCGGGCCTGAGGGAGACCCAGTACTTC.

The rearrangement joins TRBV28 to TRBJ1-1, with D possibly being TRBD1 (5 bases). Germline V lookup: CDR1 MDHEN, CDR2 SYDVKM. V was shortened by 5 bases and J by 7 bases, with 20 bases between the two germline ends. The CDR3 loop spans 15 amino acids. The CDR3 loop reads CASSPPNVGQGEAFF. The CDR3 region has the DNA TGTGCCAGCAGTCCCCCGAATGTGGGGCAGGGTGAAGCTTTCTTT.

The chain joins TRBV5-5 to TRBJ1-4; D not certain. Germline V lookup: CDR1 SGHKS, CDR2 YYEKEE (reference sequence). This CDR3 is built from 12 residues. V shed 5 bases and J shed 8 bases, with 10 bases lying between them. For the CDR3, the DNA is TGTGCCAGCAGTGCCTTAGGGGAAAAACTGTTTTTT. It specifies CASSALGEKLFF.

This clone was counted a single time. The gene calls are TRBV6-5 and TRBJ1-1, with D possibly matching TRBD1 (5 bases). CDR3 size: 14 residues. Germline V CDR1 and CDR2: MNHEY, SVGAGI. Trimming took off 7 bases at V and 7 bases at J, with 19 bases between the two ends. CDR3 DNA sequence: TGTGCCAGCATCCAGGGCGGGGCAAGAGGTGAAGCTTTCTTT. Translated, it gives CASIQGGARGEAFF.

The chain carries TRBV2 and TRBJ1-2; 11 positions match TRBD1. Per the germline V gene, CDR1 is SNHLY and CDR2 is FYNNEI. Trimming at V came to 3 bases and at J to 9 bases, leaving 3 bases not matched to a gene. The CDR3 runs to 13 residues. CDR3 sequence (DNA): TGTGCCAGCAGTGAGGACAGGGGGCGTAGCTACACCTTC. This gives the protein CASSEDRGRSYTF.

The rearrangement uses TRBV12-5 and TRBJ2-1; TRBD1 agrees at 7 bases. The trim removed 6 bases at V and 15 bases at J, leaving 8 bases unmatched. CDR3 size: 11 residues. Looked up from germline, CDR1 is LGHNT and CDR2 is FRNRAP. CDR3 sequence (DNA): TGTGCTAGTGGGACAGGGTTTCCAACGTTCTTC. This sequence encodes CASGTGFPTFF.

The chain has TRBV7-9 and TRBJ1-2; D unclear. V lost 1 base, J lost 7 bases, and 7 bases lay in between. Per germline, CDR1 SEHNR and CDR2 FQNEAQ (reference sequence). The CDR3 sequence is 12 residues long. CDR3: CASSLVSRGYTF. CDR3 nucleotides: TGTGCCAGCAGCTTAGTATCCCGTGGCTACACCTTC.

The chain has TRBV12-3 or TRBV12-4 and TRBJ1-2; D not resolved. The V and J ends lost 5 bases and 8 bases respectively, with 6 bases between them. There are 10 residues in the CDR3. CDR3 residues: CASSLKGYTF. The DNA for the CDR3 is TGTGCCAGCAGTCTTAAAGGCTACACCTTC.

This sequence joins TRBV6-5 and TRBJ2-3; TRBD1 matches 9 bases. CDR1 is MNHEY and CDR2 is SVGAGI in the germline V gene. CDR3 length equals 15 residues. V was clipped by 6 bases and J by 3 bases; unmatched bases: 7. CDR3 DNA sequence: TGTGCCAGCAGCCAACGGGACAGGGAGACAGATACGCAGTATTTT. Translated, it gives CASSQRDRETDTQYF.

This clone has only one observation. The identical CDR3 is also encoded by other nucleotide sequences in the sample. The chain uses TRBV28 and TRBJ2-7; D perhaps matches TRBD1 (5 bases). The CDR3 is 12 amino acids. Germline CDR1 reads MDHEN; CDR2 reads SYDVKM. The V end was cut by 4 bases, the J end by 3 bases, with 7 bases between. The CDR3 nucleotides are TGTGCCAGCAGTTCCGACAGCTACGAGCAGTACTTC. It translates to CASSSDSYEQYF.

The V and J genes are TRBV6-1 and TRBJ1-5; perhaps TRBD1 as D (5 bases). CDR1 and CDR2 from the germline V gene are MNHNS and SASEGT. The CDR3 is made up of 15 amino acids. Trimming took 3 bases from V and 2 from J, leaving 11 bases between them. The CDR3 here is CASSEGDRGNQPQHF. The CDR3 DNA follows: TGTGCCAGCAGTGAGGGAGACAGAGGCAATCAGCCCCAGCATTTT.